The 26 T cell receptor beta chains presented below share a single source sample, sequenced in a study of neurological immune-mediated disorders. TCRdb passed the 5' RACE reads through MiXCR, listing each CDR3 protein once. Of 18,000 or so distinct CDR3 sequences in the sample, approximately 11% were seen once. Sequencing used CD8+ T cells from blood. These receptors came from a woman between 45 and 60 years old in good health.

This clonotype came up many times. The chain recombines TRBV10-3 with TRBJ1-5, with 7 bases matching TRBD1. The CDR3 runs to 15 residues. The V gene's germline CDR1 is ENHRY and CDR2 SYGVKD. V dropped 0 bases and J dropped 5; count of bases not matched to a gene: 4. CDR3: CAISESYRGYQPQHF. The CDR3 DNA reads TGTGCCATCAGTGAGTCATACAGGGGATATCAGCCCCAGCATTTT.

In its sample, this clonotype was seen many times. This sequence joins TRBV4-3 and TRBJ2-3; 9 bases agree with TRBD2. Germline trimming cut 1 base from V and 2 bases from J; bases unmatched to any gene: 7. The CDR3 length is 17 residues. Germline V gene lookup returns CDR1 LGHNA and CDR2 YSLEER. Here the CDR3 DNA reads TGCGCCAGCAGCCAAGCCCCCGGGACTAGCCCCACAGATACGCAGTATTTT. Encoded protein: CASSQAPGTSPTDTQYF.

This clonotype has a count of ten or more. The chain employs TRBV10-2 and TRBJ2-3; D might be TRBD1 (5 bases). V gave up 0 bases and J gave up 1 base, with 11 bases separating them. CDR3 length equals 16 residues. Germline values: CDR1 WSHSY, CDR2 SAAADI. The CDR3 reads CASSESWGLGTDTQYF. The CDR3, as DNA: TGCGCCAGCAGTGAGTCGTGGGGCTTGGGCACAGATACGCAGTATTTT.

This clonotype was recorded many times. The V gene is TRBV7-2, the J gene TRBJ1-2; D ambiguous. Germline lookup yields CDR1 SGHTA and CDR2 FQGNSA. V dropped 0 bases and J dropped 0 bases, with 11 bases sitting between them. This CDR3 is 16 amino acids long. The CDR3 DNA reads TGTGCCAGCAGCTTAGCCCCCCTGGGCTCTAACTATGGCTACACCTTC. This codes for CASSLAPLGSNYGYTF.

This clonotype was seen ten or more times. The chain combines TRBV6-5 with TRBJ1-1, with 8 bases fitting TRBD1. The CDR3 length is 12 residues. The J segment lost 6 bases and the V segment lost 6 bases, leaving 3 bases of the junction unmatched. CDR1 MNHEY and CDR2 SVGAGI come from the germline V gene. For the CDR3, the DNA is TGTGCCAGCAGCCCGACAGGGGCTGAAGCTTTCTTT. Translated, it gives CASSPTGAEAFF.

This clonotype appeared many times. This rearrangement joins TRBV6-5 to TRBJ2-3; D ambiguous. CDR1 is MNHEY, CDR2 SVGAGI, per germline. V shed 1 base and J shed 2 bases, with 4 bases lying between them. The CDR3 sequence is 13 residues long. CDR3 in amino acids: CASSYWDTDTQYF. As DNA, the CDR3 is TGTGCCAGCAGTTACTGGGACACAGATACGCAGTATTTT.

This clonotype was seen many times. This chain connects TRBV28 to TRBJ2-7, with TRBD2 matching over 7 bases. Germline CDR1 is MDHEN and CDR2 is SYDVKM. V dropped 6 bases and J dropped 2; count of bases not matched to a gene: 10. The CDR3 runs 15 residues. The CDR3 DNA sequence: TGTGCCAGCAGCAGTCTGGGGGGAGGGACCTACGAGCAGTACTTC. Protein product: CASSSLGGGTYEQYF.

This clonotype was picked up many times. V is TRBV5-1 and J is TRBJ1-1; D not certain. This CDR3 has 14 residues. Germline V gene data show CDR1 as SGHRS and CDR2 as YFSETQ. Trimming took off 0 bases at V and 8 bases at J, with 14 bases between the two ends. CDR3 sequence: CASSLVGGRSEAFF. Written as DNA, the CDR3 is TGCGCCAGCAGCTTGGTTGGTGGGAGGTCGGAAGCTTTCTTT.

This clonotype was detected many times. The chain uses TRBV14 and TRBJ1-2; weak D call: TRBD1 (5 bases). Looked up from germline, CDR1 is SGHDN and CDR2 is FVKESK. V shed 3 bases and J shed 3 bases, with 8 bases lying between them. The CDR3 consists of 13 residues. DNA for the CDR3: TGTGCCAGCAGCCACGAGGGGCACTATGGCTACACCTTC. This sequence encodes CASSHEGHYGYTF.

Ten or more counts support this clonotype. The chain couples TRBV5-1 to TRBJ2-7, with 12 bases aligning to TRBD1. The germline CDR1 and CDR2 sequences are SGHRS and YFSETQ. The CDR3 has 15 amino acids. V dropped 3 bases and J dropped 7; count of bases not matched to a gene: 8. CDR3 protein: CASSYPGQGAIEQYF. The CDR3 DNA follows: TGCGCCAGCAGCTACCCGGGACAGGGGGCAATAGAGCAGTACTTC.

The sample holds many counts of this clonotype. V is TRBV4-1 and J is TRBJ1-1; TRBD1 aligns across 7 bases. This CDR3 has 15 amino acids. V shed 4 bases and J 2 bases; nucleotides not matched to a gene: 7. From germline, CDR1 is MGHRA and CDR2 YSYEKL. The chain's CDR3 is CASSLPGDSNTEAFF. The CDR3 bases are TGCGCCAGCAGCCTCCCGGGGGACAGTAACACTGAAGCTTTCTTT.

This clonotype was counted at least ten times. The V gene is TRBV4-3, the J gene TRBJ1-6, with TRBD1 matching over 7 bases. Germline V lookup: CDR1 LGHNA, CDR2 YSLEER. CDR3 length: 15 amino acids. The V gene end was trimmed by 3 bases and the J gene end by 6 bases; junction bases not matched to a gene: 5. The CDR3 sequence: CASSQGTDANSPLHF. As DNA, the CDR3 is TGCGCCAGCAGCCAGGGGACAGACGCTAATTCACCCCTCCACTTT.

Many counts were recorded for this clonotype. V gene TRBV3-2 combines with J gene TRBJ2-1; the D call of TRBD1 is as the table states it, not checked on the DNA. TRBV3-2 is a pseudogene locus. CDR3 length equals 13 residues. This CDR3 reads CASSQEGDNEQFF. The CDR3, as DNA: TGTGCCAGCAGCCAAGAAGGGGACAATGAGCAGTTCTTC.

Many counts were recorded for this clonotype. The V gene is TRBV7-3, the J gene TRBJ2-7; D is tentatively TRBD1 or TRBD2 (5 bases each). With 5 bases removed from V and 3 bases from J, the gap between germline ends came to 14 bases. This CDR3 comprises 14 residues. From germline, CDR1 is SGHTA and CDR2 FQGTGA. CDR3 residues: CASSPGRGDYEQYF. The CDR3 bases are TGTGCCAGCAGCCCCGGTCGAGGGGACTACGAGCAGTACTTC.

Many counts were recorded for this clonotype. V usage is TRBV28 and J usage is TRBJ2-1; 8 bases are shared with TRBD1. V lost 7 bases to trimming and J lost 4 bases; unmatched junction nucleotides: 6. CDR1 is MDHEN, CDR2 SYDVKM, per germline. The CDR3 contains 14 residues. CDR3 loop: CASILQGVYNEQFF. The DNA of the CDR3 is TGTGCCAGCATCCTACAGGGGGTTTACAATGAGCAGTTCTTC.

The J gene is TRBJ2-2, the V gene TRBV7-9; D may be TRBD2 (5 bases). Per the germline V gene, CDR1 is SEHNR and CDR2 is FQNEAQ (reference sequence). V was pared by 4 bases and J by 4 bases, with 13 bases between. This CDR3 region has 15 residues. The CDR3 sequence is CASSWGDAGTGELFF. DNA of the CDR3: TGTGCCAGCAGCTGGGGAGACGCGGGCACCGGGGAGCTGTTTTTT.

The table lists this clonotype with many counts. The chain links TRBV14 to TRBJ2-3; tentatively, D is TRBD2 (5 bases). Germline V lookup: CDR1 SGHDN, CDR2 FVKESK. The CDR3 runs to 14 residues. V was clipped by 1 base and J by 0 bases, with 5 bases between them. CDR3 nucleotide sequence: TGTGCCAGCAGCCAAGCGGGAAGCACAGATACGCAGTATTTT. It is translated as CASSQAGSTDTQYF.

In its sample, this clonotype was seen many times. The V gene is TRBV18, the J gene TRBJ2-7; maybe TRBD1 (5 bases). The CDR3 loop spans 16 amino acids. The V and J ends lost 1 base and 0 bases respectively, with 13 bases between them. CDR1 KGHSH and CDR2 LQKENI come from the germline V gene. The CDR3 nucleotides are TGTGCCAGCTCACCACGCCCACCCCAGGGCTCCTACGAGCAGTACTTC. It yields the protein CASSPRPPQGSYEQYF.

This clonotype came up many times. V gene TRBV20-1 combines with J gene TRBJ2-2, with TRBD2 identical over 9 bases. This CDR3 region has 15 residues. V lost 4 bases to trimming and J lost 7 bases; unmatched junction nucleotides: 10. CDR1 is DFQATT and CDR2 is SNEGSKA in the germline V gene (reference sequence). Here the CDR3 reads CSATWAGGQYGELFF. As DNA, the CDR3 is TGCAGTGCTACCTGGGCGGGAGGGCAATACGGGGAGCTGTTTTTT.

The chain employs TRBV20-1 and TRBJ2-7, with D unresolved. V was trimmed by 3 bases and J by 1 base, leaving 7 bases between them. The CDR3 totals 12 residues. From germline, CDR1 is DFQATT and CDR2 SNEGSKA (reference sequence). CDR3 in DNA: TGCAGTGCTAGGACTGAATCCTACGAGCAGTACTTC. As protein: CSARTESYEQYF.

This clonotype was observed many times. The chain combines TRBV5-1 with TRBJ2-3; 12 bases are a match to TRBD2. V trimming: 4 bases; J trimming: 0 bases; junction bases outside the gene matches: 6. This CDR3 comprises 17 residues. Germline V gene sequence: CDR1 SGHRS, CDR2 YFSETQ. The CDR3 reads CASSPRTSGTSTDTQYF. As DNA, the CDR3 is TGCGCCAGCAGCCCACGGACTAGCGGGACTAGCACAGATACGCAGTATTTT.

The chain combines TRBV2 with TRBJ2-2, with 9 bases aligning to TRBD1. The length of the CDR3 is 15 residues. Germline CDR1 and CDR2: SNHLY and FYNNEI. Trimming cost V 5 bases and J 5 bases; bases outside gene matches: 6. The CDR3, as DNA: TGTGCCAGCAGTCCCGACAGGGGGGGAACCGGGGAGCTGTTTTTT. As protein: CASSPDRGGTGELFF.

This clonotype appeared many times. This chain connects TRBV27 to TRBJ1-2; 7 bases are shared with TRBD1. Germline CDR1 and CDR2: MNHEY and SMNVEV (reference sequence). J was trimmed by 3 bases and V by 10 bases; bases with no gene match: 8. This CDR3 contains 13 residues. The CDR3 spells CATRGGGYYGYTF. Here the CDR3 DNA reads TGTGCCACCCGGGGAGGGGGCTACTATGGCTACACCTTC.

Ten or more counts support this clonotype. V and J are TRBV20-1 and TRBJ1-5; the D is unclear. V was pared by 1 base and J by 4 bases, with 11 bases between. The CDR3 sequence is 14 residues long. Germline V gene data show CDR1 as DFQATT and CDR2 as SNEGSKA (reference sequence). This chain's CDR3 is CSARGRVPNQPQHF. CDR3 sequence (DNA): TGCAGTGCTAGAGGGAGGGTGCCGAATCAGCCCCAGCATTTT.

This clonotype showed up many times. J is TRBJ2-7 and V is TRBV7-8; 8 bases map to TRBD1. The V and J ends lost 6 bases and 2 bases, in that order; junction bases with no gene match: 3. CDR3 length: 13 residues. Germline V lookup: CDR1 SGHVS, CDR2 FQNEAQ. The CDR3 loop is CASSRTGPYEQYF. The CDR3 DNA sequence: TGTGCCAGCAGTCGGACAGGGCCCTACGAGCAGTACTTC.

This clonotype was recorded at least ten times. This chain uses TRBV15 with TRBJ2-1, with D possibly TRBD2 on 6 matching bases. The germline gives CDR1 LNHNV, CDR2 YYDKDF (reference sequence). The CDR3 spans 13 residues. The germline V and J ends were trimmed by 3 bases and 12 bases, with 15 bases remaining between them. The DNA for the CDR3 is TGTGCCACCAGCAGTTGGGACTTCGCGAGGCAGTTCTTC. This sequence encodes CATSSWDFARQFF. Full variable domain (rest looked up from reference TRBV15 and TRBJ2-1): DAMVIQNPRYQVTQFGKPVTLSCSQTLNHNVMYWYQQKSSQAPKLLFHYYDKDFNNEADTPDNFQSRRPNTSFCFLDIRSPGLGDTAMYLCATSSWDFARQFFGPGTRLTVL.